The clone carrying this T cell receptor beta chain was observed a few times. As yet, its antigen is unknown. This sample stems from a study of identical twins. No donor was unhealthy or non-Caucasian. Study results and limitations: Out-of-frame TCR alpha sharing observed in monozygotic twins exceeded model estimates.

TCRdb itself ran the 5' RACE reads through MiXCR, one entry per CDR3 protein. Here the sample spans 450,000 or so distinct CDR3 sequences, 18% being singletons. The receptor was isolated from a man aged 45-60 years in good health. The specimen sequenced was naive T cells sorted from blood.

The DNA for the CDR3 is TGCAGTGCAGAGACTAGCGGAGAATTAGATACGCAGTATTTT. Translated, it gives CSAETSGELDTQYF. This chain links TRBV20-1 with TRBJ2-3, with 9 bases matching TRBD2. V shed 6 bases and J 5 bases; nucleotides not matched to a gene: 9. The CDR3 has 14 residues. Germline V gene sequence: CDR1 DFQATT, CDR2 SNEGSKA (reference sequence).